What follows are 3 T cell receptor beta chains derived from one specimen sequenced in a study of immune heterogeneity within non-small cell lung tumors. Bulk tumor gDNA, roughly 600 ng per sample, served as the TCR template. Surgeons took several biopsies per primary tumor, spaced far apart, during surgery. Curative operations were performed on patients who had untreated, newly diagnosed non-small cell lung cancer. TCR beta CDR3 amplification used multiplex PCR with 32 V and 13 J primers. TCRdb called the multiplex PCR reads again in MiXCR, with one record for every CDR3 protein. The sample lists approximately 29,000 distinct CDR3 sequences; under 35% were seen once. The sample consisted of lung tumor tissue. The receptor set was obtained from a man in his forties with non-small cell lung cancer.

This clonotype was seen many times. V is TRBV4-3 and J is TRBJ1-6; unclear D gene. The V end lost 3 bases, the J end lost 7 bases, and 10 bases lay between the germline ends. The length of the CDR3 is 14 residues. Germline V gene sequence: CDR1 LGHNA, CDR2 YSLEER. CDR3 protein: CASSQMGSNSPLHF. CDR3 DNA: TGCGCCAGCAGCCAGATGGGTTCCAATTCACCCCTCCACTTT.

This clonotype was detected only a few times. As DNA, the CDR3 is TGTGCCAGCAGCGCGGACAGGGGCAACACTGAAGCTTTCTTT. This sequence encodes CASSADRGNTEAFF. This chain joins TRBV7-3 and TRBJ1-1, with 9 bases fitting TRBD1. With 5 bases clipped from V and 2 bases from J, the junction kept 3 bases outside the gene matches. The CDR3 spans 14 residues. Germline lookup yields CDR1 SGHTA and CDR2 FQGTGA.

This clonotype was seen at least ten times. V and J are TRBV6-2 or TRBV6-3 and TRBJ1-1, with a weak D call TRBD1 (6 bases). Trimming shortened V by 8 bases and J by 1 base, and 11 bases separated the two germline ends. This CDR3 is built from 13 residues. Looked up from germline, CDR1 is MNHEY and CDR2 is SVGEGT. The CDR3 sequence is CASSGAPNTEAFF. In DNA, the CDR3 is TGTGCCAGCTCGGGGGCCCCGAACACTGAAGCTTTCTTT.